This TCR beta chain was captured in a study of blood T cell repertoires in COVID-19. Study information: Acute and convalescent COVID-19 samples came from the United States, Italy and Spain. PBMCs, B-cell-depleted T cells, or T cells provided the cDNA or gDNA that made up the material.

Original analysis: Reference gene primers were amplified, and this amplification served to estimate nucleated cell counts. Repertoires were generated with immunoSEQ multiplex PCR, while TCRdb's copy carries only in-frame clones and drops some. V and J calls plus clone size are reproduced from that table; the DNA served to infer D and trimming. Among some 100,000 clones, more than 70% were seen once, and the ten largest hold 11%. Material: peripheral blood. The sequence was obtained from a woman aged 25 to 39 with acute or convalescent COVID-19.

The CDR3 protein is CASSAAPSGAYEQYF. The CDR3 DNA reads TGTGCCAGCAGCGCCGCCCCTAGCGGCGCCTACGAGCAGTACTTC. This sequence joins TRBV9 and TRBJ2-7, with 7 nucleotides matching TRBD2. CDR3 length equals 15 residues. The V gene end was trimmed by 3 bases and the J gene end by 2 bases; junction bases not matched to a gene: 8. Germline lookup yields CDR1 SGDLS and CDR2 YYNGEE.